Below, 28 T cell receptor beta chains from the same sample are listed, as sequenced in a study of spatial heterogeneity in lung cancer. Time point here: sample taken at primary tumor resection. TCRdb re-derived calls from the 5' RACE reads in MiXCR, one entry per CDR3 protein. Of about 5,800 distinct CDR3 sequences in the sample, about 13% were seen once. The specimen comprised normal lung tissue next to the tumor, sampled at surgery. The receptors were sampled from a female donor with early-stage non-small cell lung cancer.

The J gene is TRBJ2-3, the V gene TRBV6-1; TRBD1 is a possible D gene (6 bases). The length of the CDR3 is 17 residues. V lost 1 base and J 2 bases, leaving 16 bases between the germline ends. Germline lookup yields CDR1 MNHNS and CDR2 SASEGT. This CDR3 is CASSEGWGRRNTDTQYF. CDR3 bases: TGTGCCAGCAGTGAAGGATGGGGGCGGAGAAACACAGATACGCAGTATTTT.

This clonotype was observed many times. This rearrangement joins TRBV18 to TRBJ2-7, with no clear D. The CDR3 runs 12 residues. Trimming took 5 bases from V and 2 from J, leaving 7 bases between them. Germline CDR1 KGHSH, CDR2 LQKENI. The DNA of the CDR3 is TGTGCCAGCTCAGGAACAGCCTACGAGCAGTACGTC. Translating gives CASSGTAYEQYV.

The chain recombines TRBV28 with TRBJ1-5, with 10 bases identical to TRBD1. In germline, CDR1 is MDHEN, CDR2 SYDVKM. There are 14 residues in the CDR3. With 7 bases clipped from V and 4 bases from J, the junction kept 4 bases outside the gene matches. CDR3 amino acids: CASIGGQGNQPQHF. CDR3 coding DNA: TGTGCCAGCATCGGGGGACAGGGGAATCAGCCCCAGCATTTT.

Many counts were recorded for this clonotype. The rearrangement links TRBV7-9 to TRBJ2-5; D unclear. The CDR3 consists of 11 residues. The V gene's germline CDR1 is SEHNR and CDR2 FQNEAQ (reference sequence). Trimming shortened V by 5 bases and J by 5 bases, and 6 bases separated the two germline ends. The CDR3 nucleotides are TGTGCCAGCAGCCCACGGGAGACCCAGTACTTC. Its translation is CASSPRETQYF. The variable domain in full, completed from reference TRBV7-9 and TRBJ2-5, reads DTGVSQNPRHKITKRGQNVTFRCDPISEHNRLYWYRQTLGQGPEFLTYFQNEAQLEKSRLLSDRFSAERPKGSFSTLEIQRTEQGDSAMYLCASSPRETQYFGPGTRLLVL.

This clonotype is labeled medium-sized. The chain couples TRBV7-6 to TRBJ1-3; a weak D match, TRBD1 (5 bases). V was trimmed by 7 bases and J by 4 bases, leaving 20 bases between them. The CDR3 runs to 16 residues. Germline V lookup: CDR1 SGHVS, CDR2 FNYEAQ. The CDR3 bases are TGTGCCAGCACCATGAGCGAGACAGCAAAAGGAAACACCATATATTTT. Protein product: CASTMSETAKGNTIYF.

A few counts support this clonotype. The V gene is TRBV5-6, the J gene TRBJ1-5, with 7 nucleotides matching TRBD1. In germline, CDR1 is SGHDT, CDR2 YYEEEE. The CDR3 has 15 residues. The ends lost 1 base at V and 3 bases at J; junction bases unmatched: 4. This CDR3 reads CASSLTGADNQPQHF. CDR3 DNA sequence: TGTGCCAGCAGCTTGACAGGGGCCGACAATCAGCCCCAGCATTTT.

In this sample, this clonotype is medium-sized. The chain is built from TRBV5-4 and TRBJ1-2, with D unclear. This CDR3 has 16 residues. Germline CDR1 SGHNT, CDR2 YYREEE (reference sequence). The germline V and J ends were trimmed by 0 bases and 5 bases, with 17 bases remaining between them. CDR3 coding DNA: TGTGCCAGCAGCTTGGAACCCGCCGTAGGAGGATATGGCTACACCTTC. Amino acid sequence: CASSLEPAVGGYGYTF.

Ten or more counts support this clonotype. V is TRBV5-1 and J is TRBJ2-1; D possibly corresponds to TRBD1 (5 bases). Germline-derived CDR1 and CDR2 are SGHRS and YFSETQ. This CDR3 region has 12 residues. V was cut by 5 bases and J by 7 bases, with 10 bases left in between. The CDR3 nucleotides are TGCGCCAGCAGGTCAGGGATAAATGAGCAGTTCTTC. Translation: CASRSGINEQFF.

This clonotype is medium-sized. The chain couples TRBV20-1 to TRBJ2-1, with 11 bases that match TRBD2. Trimming took 5 bases from V and 9 from J; bases not matched to a gene: 6. The V gene's germline CDR1 is DFQATT and CDR2 SNEGSKA (reference sequence). The CDR3 extends over 13 amino acids. The CDR3 spells CSAVAGGVPEQFF. The CDR3 coding sequence is TGCAGTGCTGTAGCGGGAGGGGTGCCTGAGCAGTTCTTC.

This clonotype is categorized as medium-sized. The V call is TRBV7-9, the J call TRBJ1-2; 9 bases align to TRBD1. V was clipped by 5 bases and J by 2 bases; unmatched bases: 6. The CDR3 sequence is 15 residues long. Germline CDR1 SEHNR, CDR2 FQNEAQ (reference sequence). The CDR3 loop reads CASSPGGQGNYGYTF. CDR3 in DNA: TGTGCCAGCAGCCCCGGTGGACAGGGGAACTATGGCTACACCTTC.

The table lists this clonotype with many counts. This chain links TRBV4-2 with TRBJ2-5; D is uncertain. The CDR3 contains 13 residues. Germline V lookup: CDR1 LGHNA, CDR2 YNFKEQ. Trimming took off 0 bases at V and 7 bases at J, with 9 bases between the two ends. Here the CDR3 DNA reads TGTGCCAGCAGCCAAGATATGGTCTGGACCCAGTACTTC. It encodes CASSQDMVWTQYF.

By share, this clonotype ranks as medium-sized. The CDR3 sequence is CAWSGRQGMVSNQPQHF. CDR3 nucleotide sequence: TGTGCATGGTCGGGCCGACAGGGGATGGTGAGCAATCAGCCCCAGCATTTT. The chain employs TRBV9 and TRBJ1-5, with 8 positions matching TRBD1. Germline loops: CDR1 SGDLS, CDR2 YYNGEE. The length of the CDR3 is 17 residues. Together with reference TRBV9 and TRBJ1-5, the CDR3 gives the full variable domain: DSGVTQTPKHLITATGQRVTLRCSPRSGDLSVYWYQQSLDQGLQFLIQYYNGEERAKGNILERFSAQQFPDLHSELNLSSLELGDSALYFCAWSGRQGMVSNQPQHFGDGTRLSIL.

This clonotype was picked up a small number of times. CDR3 nucleotides: TGCAGCGTTCAGACTTGGGGGGCATGGTACTTC. Amino acids: CSVQTWGAWYF. The V and J genes are TRBV29-1 and TRBJ2-7; D may match TRBD1 or TRBD2 (6 bases each). CDR1 SQVTM and CDR2 ANQGSEA come from the germline V gene. This CDR3 contains 11 residues. V shed 5 bases and J shed 12 bases, with 17 bases lying between them.

This clonotype is deemed medium-sized (0.01 to 0.1%). Here the CDR3 DNA reads TGTGCCAGCAGGCCGGGGCTAATGAACACTGAAGCTTTCTTT. It codes for CASRPGLMNTEAFF. The chain employs TRBV27 and TRBJ1-1; maybe TRBD1 (5 bases). Trimming stripped 6 bases from V and 0 bases from J, with 11 bases between. From germline, CDR1 is MNHEY and CDR2 SMNVEV (reference sequence). The CDR3 sequence is 14 residues long.

This clonotype qualifies as medium-sized (0.01 to 0.1%). The rearrangement joins TRBV11-2 to TRBJ1-1; D remains unclear. CDR1 and CDR2 (germline): SGHAT, FQNNGV. The CDR3 covers 12 residues. Deletions cut 5 bases from V and 7 bases from J, with 11 bases between. CDR3 protein: CASSDTTREAFF. For the CDR3, the DNA is TGTGCCAGCAGCGATACGACACGTGAAGCTTTCTTT.

As concerns this clonotype: A much larger clone differs from this one at a single base, so this may be a read error. This rearrangement joins TRBV29-1 to TRBJ2-3; TRBD1 matches 7 bases. Germline CDR1 reads SQVTM; CDR2 reads ANQGSEA. V dropped 6 bases and J dropped 7; count of bases not matched to a gene: 13. This CDR3 has 14 residues. The CDR3 region has the DNA TGCAGCGTCATAACCGGGACAGTTGAATATACGCAGTATTTT. Amino acids: CSVITGTVEYTQYF.

The rearrangement uses TRBV29-1 and TRBJ2-5; no clear D gene. CDR1 SQVTM and CDR2 ANQGSEA come from the germline V gene. The V gene lost 8 bases and the J gene lost 2 bases, with 15 bases spanning the gap. The CDR3 extends over 13 amino acids. The chain's CDR3 is CSTRKSIQETQYF. The DNA of the CDR3 is TGCAGCACCCGAAAATCGATTCAAGAGACCCAGTACTTC.

In this sample, this clonotype is medium-sized. The chain combines TRBV20-1 with TRBJ2-7; D is undetermined. This CDR3 region has 13 residues. Germline CDR1 DFQATT, CDR2 SNEGSKA (reference sequence). The V gene lost 4 bases and the J gene lost 2 bases, with 12 bases spanning the gap. The CDR3 region has the DNA TGCAGTGCTATGGGTCCTTTGACCTACGAGCAGTACTTC. It specifies CSAMGPLTYEQYF.

This clonotype was counted ten times or more. J is TRBJ2-3 and V is TRBV7-9, with 7 bases lining up with TRBD1. The CDR3 is 16 amino acids. Germline V gives CDR1 SEHNR, CDR2 FQNEAQ (reference sequence). Losses at the gene ends were 4 bases for V and 8 bases for J; bases not matched to a gene: 15. The CDR3 reads CASSSATGPAGSTQYF. In nucleotides, the CDR3 is TGTGCCAGCAGCTCCGCGACAGGGCCAGCCGGCTCTACGCAGTATTTT.

This clonotype was observed at least ten times. V is TRBV19 and J is TRBJ2-2, with 11 bases identical to TRBD2. Unmatched junction bases numbered 7, after V lost 5 bases and J lost 2 bases. The CDR3 has 17 residues. The germline V gene encodes CDR1 LNHDA and CDR2 SQIVND (reference sequence). The DNA of the CDR3 is TGTGCCAGTAGTTTTCCTCTAGCGGGAGGTAACACCGGGGAGCTGTTTTTT. As protein: CASSFPLAGGNTGELFF.

The table lists this clonotype with a count of one. DNA for the CDR3: TGTGCCAGCAGCGTTGGGGGACAGGGCGGTGAAAAACTGTTTTTT. Protein sequence: CASSVGGQGGEKLFF. The chain has TRBV9 and TRBJ1-4; 9 nucleotides match TRBD1. Germline V CDR1 and CDR2: SGDLS, YYNGEE. The ends lost 2 bases at V and 7 bases at J; junction bases unmatched: 6. The length of the CDR3 is 15 residues.

The chain carries TRBV3-1 and TRBJ1-1; D is unclear. Germline-derived CDR1 and CDR2 are LGHDT and YNNKEL (reference sequence). This CDR3 has 15 amino acids. Trimming took off 1 base at V and 1 base at J, with 10 bases between the two ends. CDR3 nucleotide sequence: TGTGCCAGCAGCCAAGCTCTCTTAACGAACACTGAAGCTTTCTTT. As protein: CASSQALLTNTEAFF.

Note on this clonotype: One base away lies a much larger clone, so this may be a sequencing read error. Since the CDR3 does not end with the conserved phenylalanine or tryptophan, this likely comes from a read error. The rearrangement links TRBV5-1 to TRBJ2-5; a possible D gene is TRBD1 (6 bases). V was trimmed by 1 base and J by 2 bases, leaving 18 bases between them. Germline V gene data show CDR1 as SGHRS and CDR2 as YFSETQ. CDR3 length equals 17 residues. The CDR3 protein is CASSLNRTGITQETQYL. The CDR3 region has the DNA TGCGCCAGCAGCTTGAATCGCACAGGGATAACGCAAGAGACCCAGTACCTC.

This clonotype was counted at least ten times. The rearrangement uses TRBV3-1 and TRBJ1-1, with D possibly matching TRBD1 (6 bases). Germline loops: CDR1 LGHDT, CDR2 YNNKEL (reference sequence). Trimming pared 0 bases from V and 5 bases from J, leaving 10 bases between. CDR3 length: 14 residues. CDR3 loop: CASSQDRGWTEAFF. Here the CDR3 DNA reads TGTGCCAGCAGCCAAGATAGGGGGTGGACTGAAGCTTTCTTT.

The sample holds many counts of this clonotype. The chain has TRBV3-1 and TRBJ1-5, with D hard to call. The ends were cut back, 4 bases at V and 6 bases at J, with 7 bases in the middle. CDR3 length: 12 residues. CDR1 and CDR2 from the germline V gene are LGHDT and YNNKEL (reference sequence). This CDR3 reads CASSRSGQPQHF. CDR3 in DNA: TGTGCCAGCAGCCGCTCGGGTCAGCCCCAGCATTTT.

This clonotype is judged medium-sized (0.01 to 0.1%). V usage is TRBV20-1 and J usage is TRBJ1-6, with a possible D match to TRBD1 (6 bases). CDR1 DFQATT and CDR2 SNEGSKA come from the germline V gene (reference sequence). The V end lost 6 bases, the J end lost 7 bases, and 13 bases lay between the germline ends. This CDR3 is built from 13 residues. The CDR3 loop reads CSATTGLNSPLHF. CDR3 coding DNA: TGCAGTGCCACTACAGGGCTCAATTCACCCCTCCACTTT.

The sample holds a few counts of this clonotype. The rearrangement joins TRBV6-5 to TRBJ1-1; 9 bases fit TRBD1. CDR1 and CDR2 from the germline V gene are MNHEY and SVGAGI. The CDR3 totals 13 residues. Trimming took 7 bases from V and 4 from J; bases not matched to a gene: 4. Here the CDR3 reads CASNQQGATEAFF. The CDR3 DNA follows: TGTGCCAGCAATCAACAGGGGGCCACTGAAGCTTTCTTT.

This clonotype came up a few times. This chain's CDR3 is CASAGGASTDTQYF. In nucleotides, the CDR3 is TGTGCCAGCGCGGGGGGGGCTAGCACAGATACGCAGTATTTT. The chain joins TRBV6-2 or TRBV6-3 to TRBJ2-3, with 9 positions matching TRBD2. Germline loops: CDR1 MNHEY, CDR2 SVGEGT. The CDR3 has 14 amino acids. The J segment lost 0 bases and the V segment lost 8 bases, leaving 3 bases of the junction unmatched.